These T cell receptor beta chains were read from a single sample in a study of blood T cell repertoires in COVID-19. The table came from immunoSEQ multiplex PCR; TCRdb's copy has only in-frame clones and leaves some out. This table has approximately 69,000 clones, 70% to 90% appearing once. The sequencing sample was made of peripheral blood. The receptors here all came from a human donor in a cohort sampled during active COVID-19. The CDR3 runs from the conserved cysteine through the conserved F or W. D genes are given only for firm matches. Where a row states a size, it is once, few, many or the class of an expanded clone; other rows omit it.

>TRBD1|.|16|TRBV2|TRBJ2-7
TGTGCCAGCAGTTCATCGAAGGGGACAGGGGTCGACGAGCAGTACTTC
CASSSSKGTGVDEQYF
>TRBD2|once|17|TRBV5-1|TRBJ2-5
TGCGCCAGCAGCTTGGCCCCGGGAGCCGGGGGGGGTAAAGGCCAGTACTTC
CASSLAPGAGGGKGQYF
>.|.|14|TRBV5-4|TRBJ2-2
TGTGCCAGCAGCTTGTATACAAACACCGGGGAGCTGTTTTTT
CASSLYTNTGELFF
>TRBD1|few|15|TRBV5-4|TRBJ1-1
TGTGCCAGCAGCTTGCGAGCAGGGGGAGACACTGAAGCTTTCTTT
CASSLRAGGDTEAFF
>.|.|15|TRBV27|TRBJ2-3
TGTGCCAGCAGTTTATCCTACTCTCGCACAGATACGCAGTATTTT
CASSLSYSRTDTQYF
>TRBD1|.|13|TRBV30|TRBJ1-5
TGTGCCTGGGGGACAGGGGGCGACCAGCCCCAGCATTTT
CAWGTGGDQPQHF
>TRBD1|.|15|TRBV19|TRBJ1-3
TGTGCCAGTAGTACGGAGGGGGCATCTGGAAACACCATATATTTT
CASSTEGASGNTIYF
>.|.|13|TRBV4-3|TRBJ2-5
TGCGCCAGCAGCCGCACTAGGACCGAGACCCAGTACTTC
CASSRTRTETQYF
>TRBD2|.|16|TRBV6-4|TRBJ2-1
TGTGCCAGCAGCGAAATCCTAGCGGGGGACTACAATGAGCAGTTCTTC
CASSEILAGDYNEQFF
>.|.|14|TRBV7-9|TRBJ1-3
TGTGCCAGCAGCCCAGGAAGACCTGGAAACACCATATATTTT
CASSPGRPGNTIYF
>.|few|16|TRBV30|TRBJ2-6
TGTGCCTGGAGGAAAACAGGGTTAGCTGGGGCCAACGTCCTGACTTTC
CAWRKTGLAGANVLTF
>TRBD1|.|13|TRBV2|TRBJ1-1
TGTGCCAGCAGTGAGGGACAGTACACTGAAGCTTTCTTT
CASSEGQYTEAFF
>.|.|11|TRBV7-2|TRBJ2-3
TGTGCCAGCAGCCGCGGGTCAGGGCAGTATTTT
CASSRGSGQYF
>.|.|17|TRBV20-1|TRBJ1-1
TGCAGTGCTAGTGGAAGCGGGACCCGGAGGGTGGGCACTGAAGCTTTCTTT
CSASGSGTRRVGTEAFF
>.|once|12|TRBV20-1|TRBJ2-3
TGCAGTGCTAGTGTAGCGAAAGATACGCAGTATTTT
CSASVAKDTQYF
>TRBD1|.|16|TRBV9|TRBJ1-3
TGTGCCAGCAGCGTAGCTGGGACAGGGCCTGGAAACACCATATATTTT
CASSVAGTGPGNTIYF
>TRBD2|.|13|TRBV30|TRBJ2-3
TGTGCCTGGACAGCGGGGGGGCCAGATACGCAGTATTTT
CAWTAGGPDTQYF
>.|once|13|TRBV5-1|TRBJ1-1
TGCGCCAGCAGGGCACCTTCGAACACTGAAGCTTTCTTT
CASRAPSNTEAFF
>TRBD1|.|13|TRBV29-1|TRBJ1-1
TGCAGCGTTGACAGGGGGCTGAACACTGAAGCTTTCTTT
CSVDRGLNTEAFF
>.|.|14|TRBV5-6|TRBJ2-7
TGTGCCAGCAGCTTGGGTTTAGCGCCGAACGAGCAGTACTTC
CASSLGLAPNEQYF